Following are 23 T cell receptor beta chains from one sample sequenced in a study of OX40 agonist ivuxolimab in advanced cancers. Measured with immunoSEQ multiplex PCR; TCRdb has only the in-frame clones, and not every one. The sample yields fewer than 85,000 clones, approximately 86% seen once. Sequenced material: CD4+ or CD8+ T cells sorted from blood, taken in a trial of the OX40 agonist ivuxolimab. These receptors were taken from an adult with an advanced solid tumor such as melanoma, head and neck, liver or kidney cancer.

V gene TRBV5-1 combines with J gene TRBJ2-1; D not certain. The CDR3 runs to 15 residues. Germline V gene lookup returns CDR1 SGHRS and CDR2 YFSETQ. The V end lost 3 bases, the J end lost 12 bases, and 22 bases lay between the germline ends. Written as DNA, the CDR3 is TGCGCCAGCAGCTCCGACTTTACTGGAAATACTGTGCAGTTCTTC. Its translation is CASSSDFTGNTVQFF. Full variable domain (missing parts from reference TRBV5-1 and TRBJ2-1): KAGVTQTPRYLIKTRGQQVTLSCSPISGHRSVSWYQQTPGQGLQFLFEYFSETQRNKGNFPGRFSGRQFSNSRSEMNVSTLELGDSALYLCASSSDFTGNTVQFFGPGTRLTVL.

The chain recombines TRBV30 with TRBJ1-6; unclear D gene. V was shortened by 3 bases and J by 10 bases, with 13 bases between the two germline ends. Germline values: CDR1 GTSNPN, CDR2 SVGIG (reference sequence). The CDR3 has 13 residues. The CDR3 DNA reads TGTGCCTGGAGCCCTACCAGAGAATCACCCCTCCACTTT. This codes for CAWSPTRESPLHF.

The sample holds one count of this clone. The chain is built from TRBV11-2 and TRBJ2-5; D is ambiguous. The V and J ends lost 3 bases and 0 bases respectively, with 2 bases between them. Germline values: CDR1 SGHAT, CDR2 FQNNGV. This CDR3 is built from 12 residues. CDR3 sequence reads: CASSFDQETQYF. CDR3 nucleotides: TGTGCCAGCAGCTTCGACCAAGAGACCCAGTACTTC.

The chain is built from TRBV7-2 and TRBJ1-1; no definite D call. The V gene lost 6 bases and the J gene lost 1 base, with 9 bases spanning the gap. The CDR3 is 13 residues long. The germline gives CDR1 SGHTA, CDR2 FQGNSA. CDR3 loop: CASSSSGNTEAFF. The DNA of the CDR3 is TGTGCCAGCAGTTCCTCAGGGAACACTGAAGCTTTCTTT.

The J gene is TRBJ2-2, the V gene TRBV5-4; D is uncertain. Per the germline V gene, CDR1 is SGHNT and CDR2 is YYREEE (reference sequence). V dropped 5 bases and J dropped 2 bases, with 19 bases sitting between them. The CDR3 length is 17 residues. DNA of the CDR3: TGTGCCAGCAGTTTAAAAGGGTTGGGCCCAAACACCGGGGAGCTGTTTTTT. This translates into CASSLKGLGPNTGELFF.

The CDR3 DNA reads as TGTGCCAGTAGTAGAGCTCGACAGGCAACGGCTGGAAACACCATATATTTT. Translated, it gives CASSRARQATAGNTIYF. The rearrangement links TRBV19 to TRBJ1-3; the D gene is possibly TRBD1 (6 bases). V was pared by 4 bases and J by 2 bases, with 18 bases between. This CDR3 is built from 17 residues. The germline CDR1 and CDR2 sequences are LNHDA and SQIVND (reference sequence).

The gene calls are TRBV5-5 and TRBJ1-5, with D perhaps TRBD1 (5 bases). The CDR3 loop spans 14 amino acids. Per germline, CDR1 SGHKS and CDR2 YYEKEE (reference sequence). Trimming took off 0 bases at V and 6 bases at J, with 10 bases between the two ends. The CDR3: CASSLGQRLQPQHF. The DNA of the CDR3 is TGTGCCAGCAGCTTGGGACAGCGGCTTCAGCCCCAGCATTTT.

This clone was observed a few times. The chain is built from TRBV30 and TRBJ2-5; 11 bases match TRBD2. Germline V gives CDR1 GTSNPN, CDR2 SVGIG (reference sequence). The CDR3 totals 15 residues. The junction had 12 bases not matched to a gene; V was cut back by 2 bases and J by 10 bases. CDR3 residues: CAWSIAGGAQGGQYF. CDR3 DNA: TGTGCCTGGAGTATAGCGGGAGGGGCTCAGGGTGGCCAGTACTTC.

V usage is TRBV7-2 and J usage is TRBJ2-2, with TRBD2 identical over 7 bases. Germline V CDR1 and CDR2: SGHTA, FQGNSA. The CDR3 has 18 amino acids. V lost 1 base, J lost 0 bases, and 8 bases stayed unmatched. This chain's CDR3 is CASSLVPSGVPNTGELFF. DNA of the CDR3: TGTGCCAGCAGCTTAGTTCCCAGCGGGGTCCCGAACACCGGGGAGCTGTTTTTT.

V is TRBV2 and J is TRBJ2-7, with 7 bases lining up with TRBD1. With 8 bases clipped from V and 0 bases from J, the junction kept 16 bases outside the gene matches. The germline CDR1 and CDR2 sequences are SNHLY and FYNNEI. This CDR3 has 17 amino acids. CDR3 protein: CASSKSRTGALSYEQYF. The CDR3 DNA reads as TGTGCCAGCTCAAAAAGTAGGACAGGAGCCCTCTCCTACGAGCAGTACTTC.

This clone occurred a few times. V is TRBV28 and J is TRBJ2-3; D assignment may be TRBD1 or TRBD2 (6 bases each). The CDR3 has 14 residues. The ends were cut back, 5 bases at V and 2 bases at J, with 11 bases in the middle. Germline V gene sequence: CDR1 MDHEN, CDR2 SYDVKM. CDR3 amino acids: CASSPWGATDTQYF. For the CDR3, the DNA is TGTGCCAGCAGTCCCTGGGGGGCCACAGATACGCAGTATTTT.

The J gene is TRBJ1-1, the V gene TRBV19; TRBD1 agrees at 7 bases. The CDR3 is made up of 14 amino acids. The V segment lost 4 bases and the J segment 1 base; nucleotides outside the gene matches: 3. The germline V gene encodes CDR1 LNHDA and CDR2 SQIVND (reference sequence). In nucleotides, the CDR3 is TGTGCCAGTAGTACCCGGACAGGGAACACTGAAGCTTTCTTT. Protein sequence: CASSTRTGNTEAFF.

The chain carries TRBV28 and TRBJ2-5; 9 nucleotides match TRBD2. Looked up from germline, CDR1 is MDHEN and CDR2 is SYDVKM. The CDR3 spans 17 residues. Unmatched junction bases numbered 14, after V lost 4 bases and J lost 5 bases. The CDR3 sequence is CASSSTRLAENPETQYF. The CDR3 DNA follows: TGTGCCAGCAGTTCCACGAGACTAGCGGAGAACCCCGAGACCCAGTACTTC.

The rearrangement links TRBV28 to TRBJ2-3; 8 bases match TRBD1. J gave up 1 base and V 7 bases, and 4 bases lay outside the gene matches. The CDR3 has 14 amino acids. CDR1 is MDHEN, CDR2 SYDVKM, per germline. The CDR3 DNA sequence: TGTGCCAGCACCCAGACAGGGGGCACAGATACGCAGTATTTT. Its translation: CASTQTGGTDTQYF.

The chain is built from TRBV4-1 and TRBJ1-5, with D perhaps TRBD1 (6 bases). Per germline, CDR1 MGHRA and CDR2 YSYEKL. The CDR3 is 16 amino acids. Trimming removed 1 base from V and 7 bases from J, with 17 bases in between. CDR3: CASSQGATGLEQPQHF. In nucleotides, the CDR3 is TGCGCCAGCAGCCAAGGAGCTACAGGGTTAGAGCAGCCCCAGCATTTT.

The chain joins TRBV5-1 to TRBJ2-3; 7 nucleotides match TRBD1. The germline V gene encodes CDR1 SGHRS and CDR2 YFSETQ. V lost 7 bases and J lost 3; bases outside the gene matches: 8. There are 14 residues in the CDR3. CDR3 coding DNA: TGCGCCAGCCGGACAGGCCCGGCGACAGATACGCAGTATTTT. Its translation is CASRTGPATDTQYF.

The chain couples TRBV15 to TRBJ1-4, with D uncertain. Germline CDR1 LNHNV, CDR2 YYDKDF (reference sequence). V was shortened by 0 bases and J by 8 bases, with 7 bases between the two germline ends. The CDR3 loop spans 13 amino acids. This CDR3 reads CATSRDAGEKLFF. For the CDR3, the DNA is TGTGCCACCAGCAGAGATGCCGGGGAAAAACTGTTTTTT.

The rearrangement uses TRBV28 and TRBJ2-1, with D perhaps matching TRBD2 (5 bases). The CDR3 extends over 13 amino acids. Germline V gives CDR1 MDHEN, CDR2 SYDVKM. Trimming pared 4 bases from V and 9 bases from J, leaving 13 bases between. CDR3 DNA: TGTGCCAGCAGTTGGGAGCCCGGCGTTGAGCAGTTCTTC. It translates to CASSWEPGVEQFF.

The CDR3 region is CASSLRAGVAYEQYF. The CDR3 DNA follows: TGTGCCAGCAGCTTAAGGGCGGGAGTTGCCTACGAGCAGTACTTC. The chain is built from TRBV7-2 and TRBJ2-7, with TRBD2 matching 7 bases. The CDR3 covers 15 residues. Germline-derived CDR1 and CDR2 are SGHTA and FQGNSA. Unmatched junction bases numbered 6, after V lost 2 bases and J lost 2 bases.

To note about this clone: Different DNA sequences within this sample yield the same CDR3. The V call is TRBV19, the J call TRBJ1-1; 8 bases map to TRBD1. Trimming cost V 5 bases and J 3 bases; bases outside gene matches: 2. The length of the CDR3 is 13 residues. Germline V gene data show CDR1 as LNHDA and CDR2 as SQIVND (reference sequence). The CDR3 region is CASSSTGDTEAFF. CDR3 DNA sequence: TGTGCCAGTAGTTCGACAGGGGACACTGAAGCTTTCTTT.

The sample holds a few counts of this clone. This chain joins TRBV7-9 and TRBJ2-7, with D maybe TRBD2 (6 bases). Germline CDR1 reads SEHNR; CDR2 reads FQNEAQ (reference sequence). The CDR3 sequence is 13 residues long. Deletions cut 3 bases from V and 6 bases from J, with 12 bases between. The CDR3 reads CASSLGLSAEQYF. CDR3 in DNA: TGTGCCAGCAGCTTGGGACTTTCAGCCGAGCAGTACTTC.

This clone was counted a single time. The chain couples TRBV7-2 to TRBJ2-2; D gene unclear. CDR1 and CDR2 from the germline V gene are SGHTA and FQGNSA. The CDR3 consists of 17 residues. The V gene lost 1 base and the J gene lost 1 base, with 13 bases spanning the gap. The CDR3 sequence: CASSLVPGVKNTGELFF. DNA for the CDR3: TGTGCCAGCAGCTTAGTTCCTGGGGTAAAGAACACCGGGGAGCTGTTTTTT.

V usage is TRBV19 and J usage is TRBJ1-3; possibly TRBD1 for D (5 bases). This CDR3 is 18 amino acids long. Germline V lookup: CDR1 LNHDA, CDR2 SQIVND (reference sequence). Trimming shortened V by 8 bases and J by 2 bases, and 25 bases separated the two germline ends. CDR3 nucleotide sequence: TGTGCCAGTGCGGCTCTCTACGAAGGGACTGTCACTGGAAACACCATATATTTT. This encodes CASAALYEGTVTGNTIYF.